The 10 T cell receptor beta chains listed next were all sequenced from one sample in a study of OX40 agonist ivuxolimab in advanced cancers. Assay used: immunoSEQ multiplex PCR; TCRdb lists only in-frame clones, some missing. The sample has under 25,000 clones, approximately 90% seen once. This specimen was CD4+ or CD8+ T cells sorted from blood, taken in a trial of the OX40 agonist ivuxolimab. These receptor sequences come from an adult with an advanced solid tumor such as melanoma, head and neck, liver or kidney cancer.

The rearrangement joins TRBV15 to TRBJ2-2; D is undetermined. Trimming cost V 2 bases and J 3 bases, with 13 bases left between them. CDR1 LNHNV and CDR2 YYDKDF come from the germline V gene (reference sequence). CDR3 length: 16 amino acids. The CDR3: CATSRPSFFDTGELFF. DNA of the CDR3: TGTGCCACCAGCAGACCATCATTTTTCGACACCGGGGAGCTGTTTTTT.

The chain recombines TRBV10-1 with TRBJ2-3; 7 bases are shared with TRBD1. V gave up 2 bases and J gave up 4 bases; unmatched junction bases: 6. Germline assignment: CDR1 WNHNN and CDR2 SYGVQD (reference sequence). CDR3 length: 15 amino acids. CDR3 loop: CASSEPGTVADTQYF. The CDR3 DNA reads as TGCGCCAGCAGTGAGCCGGGGACAGTGGCAGATACGCAGTATTTT.

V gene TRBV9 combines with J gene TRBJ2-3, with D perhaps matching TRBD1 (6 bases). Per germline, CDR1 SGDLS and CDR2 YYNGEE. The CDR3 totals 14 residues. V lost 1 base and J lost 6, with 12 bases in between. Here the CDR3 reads CASSVHRGSDTQYF. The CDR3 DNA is TGTGCCAGCAGCGTACATAGGGGGTCGGATACGCAGTATTTT.

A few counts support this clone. As DNA, the CDR3 is TGTGCCAGCAGGATGACTAGCGGGAGGTTATACGAGCAGTACTTC. Translating gives CASRMTSGRLYEQYF. The chain recombines TRBV28 with TRBJ2-7, with 13 bases that match TRBD2. The CDR3 is 15 residues long. Trimming at V came to 6 bases and at J to 4 bases, leaving 6 bases not matched to a gene. CDR1 is MDHEN and CDR2 is SYDVKM in the germline V gene.

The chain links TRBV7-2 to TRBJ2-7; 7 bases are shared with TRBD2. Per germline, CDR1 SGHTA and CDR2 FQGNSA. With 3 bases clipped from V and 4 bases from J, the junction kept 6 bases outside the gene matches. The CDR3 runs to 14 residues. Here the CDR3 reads CASSLGAGEYEQYF. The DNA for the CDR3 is TGTGCCAGCAGCTTGGGCGCGGGAGAGTACGAGCAGTACTTC.

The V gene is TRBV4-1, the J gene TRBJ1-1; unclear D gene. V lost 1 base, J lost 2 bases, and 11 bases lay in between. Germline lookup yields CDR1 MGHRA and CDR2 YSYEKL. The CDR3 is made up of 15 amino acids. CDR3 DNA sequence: TGCGCCAGCAGCCAAGGTGCCTCATTTAACACTGAAGCTTTCTTT. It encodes CASSQGASFNTEAFF.

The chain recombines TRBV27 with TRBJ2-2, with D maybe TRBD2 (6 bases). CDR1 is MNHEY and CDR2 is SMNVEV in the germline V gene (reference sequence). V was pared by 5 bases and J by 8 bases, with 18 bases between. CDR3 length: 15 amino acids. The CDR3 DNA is TGTGCCAGCAGTCCCCCGGGGGTATTTGCAGGGGAGCTGTTTTTT. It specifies CASSPPGVFAGELFF.

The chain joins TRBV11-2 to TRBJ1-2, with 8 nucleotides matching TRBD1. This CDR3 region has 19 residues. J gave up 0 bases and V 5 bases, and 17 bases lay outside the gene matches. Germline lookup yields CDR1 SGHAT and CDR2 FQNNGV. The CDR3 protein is CASSTRQGKSSASNYGYTF. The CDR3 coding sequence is TGTGCCAGCAGCACGCGACAGGGGAAGAGTTCAGCGTCTAACTATGGCTACACCTTC.

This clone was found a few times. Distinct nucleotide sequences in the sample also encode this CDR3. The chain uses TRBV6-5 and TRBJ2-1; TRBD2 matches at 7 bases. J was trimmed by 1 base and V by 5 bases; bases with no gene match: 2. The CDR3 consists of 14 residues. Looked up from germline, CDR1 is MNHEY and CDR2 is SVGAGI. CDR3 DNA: TGTGCCAGCAGTAGGCGGGAGTCCTACAATGAGCAGTTCTTC. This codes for CASSRRESYNEQFF.

As DNA, the CDR3 is TGTGCCAGCAGCTTAATGAGCGTAAACACAGATACGCAGTATTTT. Translating gives CASSLMSVNTDTQYF. V gene TRBV7-6 combines with J gene TRBJ2-3; D remains unclear. The V end lost 2 bases, the J end lost 2 bases, and 11 bases lay between the germline ends. The CDR3 has 15 residues. CDR1 SGHVS and CDR2 FNYEAQ come from the germline V gene.